The 20 T cell receptor beta chains given below trace back to one sample, sequenced in a study of blood T cell repertoires in COVID-19. Clones were read by immunoSEQ multiplex PCR, and TCRdb kept only the in-frame ones, dropping some. This sample has fewer than 700,000 clones, with roughly nine tenths found just once. Source material: peripheral blood. These receptors all stem from a woman between 45 and 65 years old with COVID-19, enrolled during active disease.

This clone has a single count. The rearrangement joins TRBV5-1 to TRBJ1-6; D is possibly TRBD1 (6 bases). The CDR3 is 14 amino acids. The V end was cut by 0 bases, the J end by 15 bases, with 16 bases between. Germline V lookup: CDR1 SGHRS, CDR2 YFSETQ. As DNA, the CDR3 is TGCGCCAGCAGCTTGGGGACAGCTAGCTATCTCCTCCACTTT. It yields the protein CASSLGTASYLLHF.

The chain is built from TRBV12-3 or TRBV12-4 and TRBJ2-4; possible D gene TRBD1, 5 bases. CDR3 length: 12 amino acids. V was pared by 3 bases and J by 13 bases, with 13 bases between. The CDR3 is CASSFTRVGQYF. Here the CDR3 DNA reads TGTGCCAGCAGTTTTACCAGGGTGGGACAGTACTTC.

The chain combines TRBV2 with TRBJ1-5, with D maybe TRBD1 (6 bases). The CDR3 is 14 amino acids. V lost 1 base, J lost 12 bases, and 16 bases lay in between. Germline V gene data show CDR1 as SNHLY and CDR2 as FYNNEI. CDR3 loop: CASSEGQGKSFQHF. The DNA for the CDR3 is TGTGCCAGCAGTGAAGGGCAGGGGAAAAGTTTCCAGCATTTT.

The rearrangement uses TRBV12-3 or TRBV12-4 and TRBJ1-1; D uncertain. Between the trimmed V and J ends, which lost 4 bases and 8 bases, there was a span of 8 bases. The CDR3 is made up of 11 amino acids. CDR3 DNA sequence: TGTGCCAGCAGTTCGTGGAGGGAAGCTTTCTTT. Amino acids: CASSSWREAFF.

J is TRBJ2-2 and V is TRBV5-1, with TRBD2 identical over 7 bases. Unmatched junction bases numbered 5, after V lost 0 bases and J lost 0 bases. Germline CDR1 is SGHRS and CDR2 is YFSETQ. The length of the CDR3 is 17 residues. The CDR3 sequence is CASSLGPTSANTGELFF. In nucleotides, the CDR3 is TGCGCCAGCAGCTTGGGGCCTACTAGCGCGAACACCGGGGAGCTGTTTTTT.

The chain recombines TRBV12-3 or TRBV12-4 with TRBJ1-2, with unresolved D. Between the trimmed V and J ends, which lost 3 bases and 8 bases, there was a span of 13 bases. This CDR3 contains 13 residues. The CDR3 loop reads CASSLVPPGGYTF. The DNA of the CDR3 is TGTGCCAGCAGTTTGGTCCCCCCCGGGGGCTACACCTTC.

This chain joins TRBV7-2 and TRBJ2-2; TRBD1 might be the D (6 bases). CDR1 and CDR2 (germline): SGHTA, FQGNSA. The length of the CDR3 is 16 residues. Trimming pared 1 base from V and 0 bases from J, leaving 9 bases between. CDR3 sequence reads: CASSLGQGSNTGELFF. CDR3 nucleotide sequence: TGTGCCAGCAGCTTAGGGCAGGGGTCGAACACCGGGGAGCTGTTTTTT.

The chain uses TRBV7-9 and TRBJ2-6, with TRBD1 as a possible D gene (5 bases). CDR1 and CDR2 from the germline V gene are SEHNR and FQNEAQ (reference sequence). The CDR3 is 16 amino acids. V lost 4 bases to trimming and J lost 3 bases, with 13 bases between them. The CDR3 DNA is TGTGCCAGCAGCTCCCTAGGGGTAATTGGGGCCAACGTCCTGACTTTC. Translating gives CASSSLGVIGANVLTF.

The V call is TRBV7-6, the J call TRBJ1-1; perhaps TRBD1 as D (6 bases). V gave up 5 bases and J gave up 9 bases, with 13 bases separating them. The CDR3 has 12 residues. The germline gives CDR1 SGHVS, CDR2 FNYEAQ. Written as DNA, the CDR3 is TGTGCCAGCAGCCGCACTGACAGGAAAGCTTTCTTT. Its protein product is CASSRTDRKAFF.

This clone was detected once. CDR3 coding DNA: TGTGCCACCAGTGGAGGCGTAGCGGGGGATAAGGAGACCCAGTACTTC. Translation gives CATSGGVAGDKETQYF. This chain uses TRBV24-1 with TRBJ2-5; 9 positions match TRBD2. The CDR3 is 16 amino acids. The junction had 11 bases not matched to a gene; V was cut back by 5 bases and J by 5 bases. The germline V gene encodes CDR1 KGHDR and CDR2 SFDVKD.

The chain links TRBV7-9 to TRBJ1-6; D might be TRBD1 (5 bases). Trimming took 3 bases from V and 6 from J, leaving 12 bases between them. CDR3 length: 15 residues. The germline V gene encodes CDR1 SEHNR and CDR2 FQNEAQ (reference sequence). The CDR3, as DNA: TGTGCCAGCAGCTTCGGGTCAGGGTCTAATTCACCCCTCCACTTT. This translates into CASSFGSGSNSPLHF.

This chain joins TRBV3-1 (or the pseudogene TRBV3-2) and TRBJ2-6; 10 bases agree with TRBD1. The CDR3 has 17 residues. The junction had 8 bases not matched to a gene; V was cut back by 5 bases and J by 4 bases. Germline loops: CDR1 LGHDT, CDR2 YNNKEL (reference sequence). CDR3 sequence: CASSTRQGAPGANVLTF. CDR3 DNA sequence: TGTGCCAGCAGCACTAGACAGGGGGCGCCCGGGGCCAACGTCCTGACTTTC.

V usage is TRBV9 and J usage is TRBJ1-2; 9 bases align to TRBD1. The ends lost 3 bases at V and 2 bases at J; junction bases unmatched: 2. This CDR3 region has 14 residues. Per the germline V gene, CDR1 is SGDLS and CDR2 is YYNGEE. The CDR3 nucleotides read TGTGCCAGCAGCGCACAGGGGGCCAACTATGGCTACACCTTC. Its protein is CASSAQGANYGYTF.

The rearrangement links TRBV19 to TRBJ2-7, with D perhaps TRBD2 (5 bases). The CDR3 length is 15 residues. Germline CDR1 LNHDA, CDR2 SQIVND (reference sequence). The V gene lost 2 bases and the J gene lost 2 bases, with 13 bases spanning the gap. The CDR3 loop is CASSIQFAGTYEQYF. The DNA for the CDR3 is TGTGCCAGTAGTATACAGTTCGCCGGGACCTACGAGCAGTACTTC.

The chain couples TRBV27 to TRBJ2-2; a possible D gene is TRBD1 (5 bases). Germline CDR1 MNHEY, CDR2 SMNVEV (reference sequence). This CDR3 comprises 13 residues. The V and J ends lost 4 bases and 6 bases respectively, with 9 bases between them. The CDR3 loop reads CASSSLTAGELFF. The CDR3 nucleotides read TGTGCCAGCAGTTCATTGACAGCCGGGGAGCTGTTTTTT.

The chain joins TRBV2 to TRBJ2-3; D ambiguous. The V gene's germline CDR1 is SNHLY and CDR2 FYNNEI. CDR3 length: 15 residues. Trimming removed 4 bases at V and 0 bases at J, with 11 bases between. CDR3 sequence reads: CASSVYSLSTDTQYF. The DNA of the CDR3 is TGTGCCAGCAGTGTTTACAGTCTTAGCACAGATACGCAGTATTTT. The whole variable domain, filled in from reference TRBV2 and TRBJ2-3, reads EPEVTQTPSHQVTQMGQEVILRCVPISNHLYFYWYRQILGQKVEFLVSFYNNEISEKSEIFDDQFSVERPDGSNFTLKIRSTKLEDSAMYFCASSVYSLSTDTQYFGPGTRLTVL.

The genes are TRBV24-1 and TRBJ2-1; tentative D call: TRBD1 (5 bases). In germline, CDR1 is KGHDR, CDR2 SFDVKD. The CDR3 spans 14 residues. The V end was cut by 5 bases, the J end by 5 bases, with 12 bases between. The chain's CDR3 is CATSGRGTDNEQFF. CDR3 bases: TGTGCCACCAGTGGAAGGGGCACCGACAATGAGCAGTTCTTC.

The chain recombines TRBV30 with TRBJ1-1, with TRBD1 as a possible D gene (5 bases). CDR3 length: 13 amino acids. The germline gives CDR1 GTSNPN, CDR2 SVGIG (reference sequence). V lost 2 bases and J lost 4, with 11 bases in between. CDR3 DNA sequence: TGTGCCTGGAGTATGAGTAGGGGCACTGAAGCTTTCTTT. Translation: CAWSMSRGTEAFF.

This rearrangement joins TRBV6-4 to TRBJ1-1; 8 bases are a match to TRBD1. From germline, CDR1 is MRHNA and CDR2 SNTAGT. The CDR3 is 14 amino acids. J lost 2 bases, V lost 5 bases, and 4 bases had no gene match. The CDR3 spells CASSTDRGNTEAFF. As DNA, the CDR3 is TGTGCCAGCAGTACCGACAGGGGAAACACTGAAGCTTTCTTT.

The CDR3 here is CASSRRDSNEKLFF. The CDR3 region has the DNA TGTGCCAGCAGCCGACGGGACAGTAATGAAAAACTGTTTTTT. The chain couples TRBV11-2 to TRBJ1-4, with 7 nucleotides matching TRBD1. V gave up 5 bases and J gave up 4 bases; unmatched junction bases: 4. The CDR3 is made up of 14 amino acids. Looked up from germline, CDR1 is SGHAT and CDR2 is FQNNGV.